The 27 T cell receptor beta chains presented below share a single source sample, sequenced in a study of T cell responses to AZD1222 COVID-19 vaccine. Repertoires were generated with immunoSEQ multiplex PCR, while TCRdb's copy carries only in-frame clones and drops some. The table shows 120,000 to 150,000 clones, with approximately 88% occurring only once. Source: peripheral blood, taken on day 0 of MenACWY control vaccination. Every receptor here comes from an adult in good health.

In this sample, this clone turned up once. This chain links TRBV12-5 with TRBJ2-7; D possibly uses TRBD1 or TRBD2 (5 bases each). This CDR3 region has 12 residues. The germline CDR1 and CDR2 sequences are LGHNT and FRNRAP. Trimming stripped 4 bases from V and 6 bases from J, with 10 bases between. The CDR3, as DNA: TGTGCTAGTGGTTGGGGGTTTGGCGAGCAGTACTTC. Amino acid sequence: CASGWGFGEQYF.

For the CDR3, the DNA is TGTGCCAGCACCCCCTCGGGAACAGGGGGCAGCTCACCCCTCCACTTT. It encodes CASTPSGTGGSSPLHF. The chain carries TRBV2 and TRBJ1-6, with TRBD1 matching 9 bases. Germline V gene sequence: CDR1 SNHLY, CDR2 FYNNEI. This CDR3 region has 16 residues. V dropped 7 bases and J dropped 10; count of bases not matched to a gene: 14.

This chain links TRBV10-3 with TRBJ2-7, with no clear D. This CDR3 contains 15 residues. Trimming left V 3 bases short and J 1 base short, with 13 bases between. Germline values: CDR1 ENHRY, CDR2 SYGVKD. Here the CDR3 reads CAISEASQYSYEQYF. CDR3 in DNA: TGTGCCATCAGTGAAGCTTCACAGTATTCCTACGAGCAGTACTTC.

The CDR3 loop is CATSESGLPYEQYF. In DNA form, the CDR3 reads TGTGCCACCAGTGAATCTGGGCTCCCCTACGAGCAGTACTTC. The chain joins TRBV24-1 to TRBJ2-7; D is unclear. Germline loops: CDR1 KGHDR, CDR2 SFDVKD. CDR3 size: 14 residues. V lost 4 bases to trimming and J lost 2 bases, with 11 bases between them.

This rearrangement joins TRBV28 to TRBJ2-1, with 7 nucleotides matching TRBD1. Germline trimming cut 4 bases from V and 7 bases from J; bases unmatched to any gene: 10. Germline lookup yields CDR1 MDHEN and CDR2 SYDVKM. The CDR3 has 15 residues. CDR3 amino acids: CASSSPGHRGNEQFF. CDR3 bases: TGTGCCAGCAGTTCGCCGGGACACAGGGGTAATGAGCAGTTCTTC.

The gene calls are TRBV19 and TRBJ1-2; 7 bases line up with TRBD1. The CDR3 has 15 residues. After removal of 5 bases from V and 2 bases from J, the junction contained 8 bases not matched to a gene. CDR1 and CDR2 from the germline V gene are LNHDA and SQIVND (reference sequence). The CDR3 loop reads CASSPNDRANYGYTF. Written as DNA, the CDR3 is TGTGCCAGTAGTCCGAATGACAGGGCCAACTATGGCTACACCTTC.

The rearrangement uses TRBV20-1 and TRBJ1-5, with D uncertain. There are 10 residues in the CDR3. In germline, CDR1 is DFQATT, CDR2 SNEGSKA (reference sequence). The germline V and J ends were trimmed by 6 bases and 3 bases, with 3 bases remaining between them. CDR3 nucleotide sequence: TGCAGTGCCGACAATCAGCCCCAGCATTTT. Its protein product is CSADNQPQHF.

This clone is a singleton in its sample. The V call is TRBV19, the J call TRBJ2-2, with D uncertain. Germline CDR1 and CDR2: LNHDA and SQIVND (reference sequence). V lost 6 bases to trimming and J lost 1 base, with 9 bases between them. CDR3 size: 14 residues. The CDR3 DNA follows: TGTGCCAGTAGCCTGGACGGGAACACCGGGGAGCTGTTTTTT. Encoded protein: CASSLDGNTGELFF.

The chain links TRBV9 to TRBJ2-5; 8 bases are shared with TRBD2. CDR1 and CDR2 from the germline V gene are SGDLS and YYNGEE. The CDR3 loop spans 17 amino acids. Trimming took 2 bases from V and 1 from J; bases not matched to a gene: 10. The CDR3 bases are TGTGCCAGCAGCGTCGGGCTAGCGGGCTCCCTCCAAGAGACCCAGTACTTC. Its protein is CASSVGLAGSLQETQYF.

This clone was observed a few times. The CDR3 DNA sequence: TGTGCCAGCAGTTACTCTGCGGACACTGAAGCTTTCTTT. It codes for CASSYSADTEAFF. The gene calls are TRBV5-5 and TRBJ1-1; no clear D. Trimming cost V 5 bases and J 3 bases, with 11 bases left between them. There are 13 residues in the CDR3. The V gene's germline CDR1 is SGHKS and CDR2 YYEKEE (reference sequence).

The CDR3 DNA is TGTGCCAGCAGTTACCTTCGGGAGATAAATAATTCACCCCTCCACTTT. Translated, it gives CASSYLREINNSPLHF. The chain employs TRBV6-5 and TRBJ1-6, with unresolved D. Between the trimmed V and J ends, which lost 2 bases and 5 bases, there was a span of 13 bases. CDR3 size: 16 residues. The germline V gene has CDR1 MNHEY and CDR2 SVGAGI.

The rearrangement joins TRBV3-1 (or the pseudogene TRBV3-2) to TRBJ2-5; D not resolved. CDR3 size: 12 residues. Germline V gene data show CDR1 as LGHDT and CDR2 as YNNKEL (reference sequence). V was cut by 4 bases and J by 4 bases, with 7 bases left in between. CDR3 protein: CASSPIRETQYF. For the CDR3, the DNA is TGTGCCAGCAGCCCTATTAGAGAGACCCAGTACTTC.

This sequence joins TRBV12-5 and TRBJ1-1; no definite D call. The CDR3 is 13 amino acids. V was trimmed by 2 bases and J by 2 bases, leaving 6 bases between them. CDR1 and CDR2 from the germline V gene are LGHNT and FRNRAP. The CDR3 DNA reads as TGTGCTAGTGGTTTGATGGGTAACACTGAAGCTTTCTTT. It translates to CASGLMGNTEAFF.

CDR3 sequence: CASSLSAAASGELFF. The DNA for the CDR3 is TGTGCCAGCAGCTTATCAGCGGCTGCCTCCGGGGAGCTGTTTTTT. The chain couples TRBV11-3 to TRBJ2-2; possible D gene TRBD2, 5 bases. Looked up from germline, CDR1 is SGHNT and CDR2 is YENEEA. The CDR3 runs to 15 residues. V was clipped by 2 bases and J by 6 bases, with 13 bases between them. The full variable domain, its missing parts supplied by reference TRBV11-3 and TRBJ2-2, is EAGVVQSPRYKIIEKKQPVAFWCNPISGHNTLYWYLQNLGQGPELLIRYENEEAVDDSQLPKDRFSAERLKGVDSTLKIQPAELGDSAVYLCASSLSAAASGELFFGEGSRLTVL.

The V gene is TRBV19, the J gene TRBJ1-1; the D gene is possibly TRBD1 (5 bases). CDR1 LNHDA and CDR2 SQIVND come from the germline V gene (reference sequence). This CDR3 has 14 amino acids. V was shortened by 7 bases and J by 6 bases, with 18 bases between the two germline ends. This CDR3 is CASIDRIGGAEAFF. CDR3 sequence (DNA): TGTGCCAGTATTGATAGAATTGGGGGGGCTGAAGCTTTCTTT.

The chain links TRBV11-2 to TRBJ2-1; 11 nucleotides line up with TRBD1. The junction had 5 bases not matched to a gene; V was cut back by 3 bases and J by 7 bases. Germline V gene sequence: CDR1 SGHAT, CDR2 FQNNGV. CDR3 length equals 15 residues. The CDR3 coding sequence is TGTGCCAGCAGCTTTCGGGACAGGGGGTTTAATGAGCAGTTCTTC. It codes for CASSFRDRGFNEQFF.

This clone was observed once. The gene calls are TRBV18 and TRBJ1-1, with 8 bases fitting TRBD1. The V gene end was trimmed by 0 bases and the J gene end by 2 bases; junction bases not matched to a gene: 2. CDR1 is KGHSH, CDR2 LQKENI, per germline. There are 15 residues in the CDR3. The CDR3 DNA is TGTGCCAGCTCACCACCGTCAGGGGGCAACACTGAAGCTTTCTTT. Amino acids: CASSPPSGGNTEAFF.

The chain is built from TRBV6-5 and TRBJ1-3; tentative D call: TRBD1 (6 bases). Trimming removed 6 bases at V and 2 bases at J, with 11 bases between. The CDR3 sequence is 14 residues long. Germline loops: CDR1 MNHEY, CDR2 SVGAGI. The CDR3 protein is CASSPPGAGNTIYF. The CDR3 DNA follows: TGTGCCAGCAGCCCCCCAGGGGCTGGAAACACCATATATTTT.

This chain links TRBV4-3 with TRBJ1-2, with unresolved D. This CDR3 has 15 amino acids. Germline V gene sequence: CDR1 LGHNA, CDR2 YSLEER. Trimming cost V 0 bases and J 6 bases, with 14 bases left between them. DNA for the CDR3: TGCGCCAGCAGCCAAGAGTCCCTGAGAGGGAATGGCTACACCTTC. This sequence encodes CASSQESLRGNGYTF.

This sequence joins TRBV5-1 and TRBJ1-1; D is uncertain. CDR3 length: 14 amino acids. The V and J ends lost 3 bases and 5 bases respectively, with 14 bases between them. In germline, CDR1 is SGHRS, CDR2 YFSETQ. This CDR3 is CASSSIGGRTEAFF. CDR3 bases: TGCGCCAGCAGCTCTATAGGAGGAAGGACTGAAGCTTTCTTT.

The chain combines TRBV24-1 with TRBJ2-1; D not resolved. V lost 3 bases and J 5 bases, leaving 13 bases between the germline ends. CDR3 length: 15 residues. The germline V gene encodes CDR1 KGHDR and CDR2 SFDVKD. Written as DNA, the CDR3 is TGTGCCACCAGTGATAACATGTTTAAGAACAATGAGCAGTTCTTC. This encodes CATSDNMFKNNEQFF.

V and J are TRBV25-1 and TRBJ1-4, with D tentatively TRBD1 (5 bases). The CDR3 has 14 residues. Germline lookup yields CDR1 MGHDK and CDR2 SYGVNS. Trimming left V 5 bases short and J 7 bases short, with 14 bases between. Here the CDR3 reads CASSLGQGIEKLFF. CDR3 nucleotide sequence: TGTGCCAGCAGTTTAGGGCAGGGTATTGAAAAACTGTTTTTT.

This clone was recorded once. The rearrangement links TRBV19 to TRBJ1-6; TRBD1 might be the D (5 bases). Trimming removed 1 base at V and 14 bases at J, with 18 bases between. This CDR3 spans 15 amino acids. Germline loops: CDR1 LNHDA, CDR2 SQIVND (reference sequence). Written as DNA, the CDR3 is TGTGCCAGTAGTATAGTGGGGCGGTCAAGGACCTCCCTCCACTTT. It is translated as CASSIVGRSRTSLHF.

CDR3 in amino acids: CASSSRIGKLFF. As DNA, the CDR3 is TGTGCCAGCAGTTCCAGGATAGGAAAACTGTTTTTT. V gene TRBV6-2 or TRBV6-3 combines with J gene TRBJ1-4; D remains unclear. Trimming shortened V by 4 bases and J by 10 bases, and 10 bases separated the two germline ends. The CDR3 extends over 12 amino acids. Looked up from germline, CDR1 is MNHEY and CDR2 is SVGEGT.

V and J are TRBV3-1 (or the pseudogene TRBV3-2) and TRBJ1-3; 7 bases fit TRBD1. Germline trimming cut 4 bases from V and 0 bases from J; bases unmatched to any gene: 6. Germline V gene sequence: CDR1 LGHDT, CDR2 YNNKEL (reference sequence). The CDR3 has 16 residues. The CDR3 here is CASSRGTASSGNTIYF. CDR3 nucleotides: TGTGCCAGCAGCCGTGGGACAGCGAGCTCTGGAAACACCATATATTTT.

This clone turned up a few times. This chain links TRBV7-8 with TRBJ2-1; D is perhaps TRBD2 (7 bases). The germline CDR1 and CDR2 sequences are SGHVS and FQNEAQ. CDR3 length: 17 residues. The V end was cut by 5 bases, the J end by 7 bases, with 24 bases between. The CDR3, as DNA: TGTGCCAGCAGCGGGGACGGGGGGCCGTGGGCAGGTAATGAGCAGTTCTTC. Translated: CASSGDGGPWAGNEQFF.

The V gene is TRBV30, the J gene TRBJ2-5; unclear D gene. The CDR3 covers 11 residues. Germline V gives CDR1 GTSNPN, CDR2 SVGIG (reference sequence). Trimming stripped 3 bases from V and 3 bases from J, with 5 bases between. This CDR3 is CAWRSEETQYF. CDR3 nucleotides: TGTGCCTGGAGGTCCGAAGAGACCCAGTACTTC.